The rows below give T cell receptor beta chains drawn from one sample of a study of Graves' ophthalmopathy and Graves' hyperthyroidism. TCRdb reanalysed the multiplex PCR reads using MiXCR and keeps one entry per CDR3 protein. The sample yields hundreds of thousands of distinct CDR3 sequences, around 50% seen once. What was sequenced was peripheral blood. Receptor source: an adult man with Graves' ophthalmopathy. Each CDR3 is given with its conserved first and last residue.

j_call v_call cdr3_aa
TRBJ1-6 TRBV7-2 CASGLLTGNNSPLHF
TRBJ2-5 TRBV20-1 CSARDGGAGTGGAETQYF
TRBJ1-5 TRBV24-1 CATSETGDGQPQHF
TRBJ1-3 TRBV12-3/TRBV12-4 CASRQGNSGNTIYF
TRBJ1-5 TRBV6-1 CASSGGAFLSNQPQHF
TRBJ1-2 TRBV20-1 CSAGTANYGYTF
TRBJ2-7 TRBV5-8 CASSFSRWEQYF
TRBJ2-5 TRBV5-1 CASSLGTSGGKETQYF
TRBJ1-1 TRBV20-1 CSASRGPEAFF
TRBJ2-7 TRBV12-3/TRBV12-4 CASSTGGAQNRQYF
TRBJ1-5 TRBV10-3 CAISETVNQPQHF
TRBJ2-5 TRBV20-1 CSAPRSGGQETQYF
TRBJ1-1 TRBV5-1 CASSSLPTGQGTEAFF
TRBJ2-2 TRBV7-3 CASSSLAGGRRAGELFF
TRBJ2-5 TRBV11-2 CASSAPGQGVETQYF
TRBJ1-2 TRBV24-1 CATSDALYGGYTF
TRBJ1-5 TRBV2 CASSGDMNDASNQPQHF
TRBJ2-7 TRBV12-3/TRBV12-4 CASSHPLGGDYEQYF
TRBJ1-1 TRBV7-6 CASSLRGEVVDEAFF
TRBJ2-7 TRBV11-2 CASSLGDGPGSYEQYF
TRBJ1-4 TRBV5-4 CASSHSQGENEKLFF
TRBJ1-5 TRBV10-3 CAIGLDRSNQPQHF
TRBJ1-1 TRBV12-3/TRBV12-4 CASSPPAATEAFF
TRBJ1-2 TRBV5-1 CASSDTLTANYGYTF
TRBJ1-1 TRBV29-1 CSVERGGNTEAFF
TRBJ1-5 TRBV19 CASRNPGQGRYQPQHF
TRBJ1-1 TRBV19 CASSREGQLNTEAFF
TRBJ1-6 TRBV12-3/TRBV12-4 CASRLGDRAKVSPLHF
TRBJ1-1 TRBV10-3 CATLDQVSTEAFF
TRBJ2-5 TRBV7-6 CASSLESLTGPETQYF
TRBJ1-6 TRBV9 CASSFGGPNSPLHF
TRBJ1-2 TRBV19 CASTGTGPYGYTF
TRBJ1-2 TRBV9 CASSDGQGYGYTF
TRBJ2-5 TRBV5-1 CASSLVRGRESGETQYF
TRBJ2-5 TRBV5-6 CAGSLGGETQYF
TRBJ1-3 TRBV10-3 CAISESNRVSSGNTIYF